Given below is one TCR beta chain in context. What it binds is not known. From germline, CDR1 is KGHSH and CDR2 LQKENI. This CDR3 is 13 amino acids long. The V and J ends lost 3 bases and 8 bases, in that order; junction bases with no gene match: 4. The sample comes from a study of T cells after posttransplantation cyclophosphamide. General observations from the study: Donor-recipient repertoire similarity was low at 1-2 months, rising over year one. Recipient CMV seropositivity and CMV reactivation strongly tracked TRB clonality.

Controls had myeloablative marrow grafts with methotrexate and calcineurin inhibitor, sampled at 1 year. The data were produced by immunoSEQ multiplex PCR, yet TCRdb's version contains in-frame clones alone and is incomplete. The sample has more than 15,000 clones, 84% seen once. This specimen consisted of PBMCs, obtained roughly 350 days after allogeneic stem cell transplant with calcineurin inhibitor and methotrexate. The TCR originated in a young adult male patient who received an allogeneic stem cell transplant from a related donor, was CMV-positive, and had no GVHD. Part of the T cell pool may stem from the graft donor. This chain links TRBV18 with TRBJ1-3, with 7 bases matching TRBD1. The CDR3 is CASSPRQGDTIYF. DNA of the CDR3: TGTGCCAGCTCACCTCGACAGGGTGACACCATATATTTT.